This T cell receptor beta chain was captured by sequencing in a study of beta chain features in type 1 diabetes (dated by TCRdb to the late 2010s). Study-level background: Patients and healthy donors did not differ in mean age, gender distribution, total cell number or subset yield. A total of roughly 110 million sorted cells were examined across all samples, and the number of cells per subset was strongly correlated with RNA yield. The study compared TCRB repertoires of sorted circulating CD4+ T cell subsets between recently diagnosed type 1 diabetes patients and matched healthy donors. Naive and central memory subsets were obtained from all 30 or so donors, but regulatory and stem cell-like memory subsets were isolated from only 8 patients and roughly 8 healthy donors. The paper's findings and limits, for the study overall: Shorter templates might have been favored by PCR, but patient and control samples were amplified and corrected together, so both groups would have been affected equally by any skew. Sequencing cDNA rather than genomic DNA could over-represent highly expressing activated cells, although activation and CD3 levels did not differ between groups. Because small numbers of individuals were included in the HLA sub-analyses, any influence of HLA type on TCRB rearrangement was left unresolved. In all four CD4+ subsets, TCRB CDR3 length was moderately but significantly shorter in type 1 diabetes patients. Patients with type 1 diabetes made fewer insertions and deleted more nucleotides at VDJ recombination sites, implying thymic rearrangement abnormalities. Naive, central memory and regulatory TCRB repertoires appeared to be more similar among patients than among healthy donors.

Each donor gave one peripheral blood draw, averaging approximately 0.12 L, which was collected into heparinised tubes. A BD FACSAria II and a panel including CD45RO, CCR7, CD25, CD127, CD95 and CD27 were used to sort naive, central memory, regulatory and stem cell-like memory CD4+ T cells. A purity above 98% was achieved for all sorted populations. PBMCs were separated immediately by Lymphoprep density gradient centrifugation and were stained directly, without being cultured. Samples were stained and sorted in pairs, with one healthy donor and one patient per experiment, so that batch effects were minimized. The germline V gene (reference sequence) yields PRHDT for CDR1 and FYEKMQ for CDR2. Reading from cysteine to phenylalanine, the CDR3 counts 15 amino acids. The CDR3 DNA has 45 bases and is translated from base 1. The junction shows trimming of 5 bases on V and 4 bases on J, plus 12 bases between the germline ends.

The entire amount of isolated RNA was reverse transcribed using the High Capacity cDNA Reverse Transcription Kit, so the sequenced TCRB transcripts were expressed ones. Deep immunoSEQ sequencing was performed on naive, central memory and regulatory T cell samples, with an average of about 4 million total reads per sample. After sorted cells were lysed in RLT buffer, RNA was extracted with DNase-treated RNeasy Micro or Mini kits, with the choice depending on cell number. To prevent cross-contamination, each cell subset was processed individually, whereas patient and healthy donor samples were processed jointly. TCRB sequences were amplified from cDNA with the immunoSEQ multiplex PCR, producing 87-bp fragments spanning the CDR3 region. Amplicons were sequenced on the Illumina HiSeq platform. On the authors' methods: PCR bias was corrected computationally using synthetic template baselines, and reads within Hamming distance 2 were collapsed, with unmergeable singletons discarded. Reads were aligned against IMGT so that V, D and J genes, CDR3 length and insertions or deletions at six rearrangement sites could be assigned. Within each subset, clonotype counts were normalized to sorted cell number, after which true diversity and Gini coefficients were computed with the tcR R package. The overlap coefficient, calculated on TCRB nucleotide sequences, was used to measure repertoire sharing. Out-of-frame TCRB sequences from naive cells were analyzed as a proxy for the pre-selection repertoire. TCRdb provides this immuneACCESS table in a form limited to in-frame rearrangements. Some clones are lacking; in checked studies, under half of them reflect an unresolved V gene, and why the rest are absent is not known. The V and J calls and clone size come from that table; D and trimming were worked out from the DNA. Within this sample are under 300,000 clones, with roughly a tenth of them counted one time only. Of the sample, approximately 0.017% is held by the ten largest clones.

Comments on this clone: Its antigen is currently not known. Nothing much larger sits one base from this clone, and base qualities are not available.

Sequenced: naive CD4+ T cells from blood. Explained via the paper, the cell subset or site label denotes: true naive CD4+ T cells. The TCR sequence derives from a man aged 30 to 39 with type 1 diabetes. The V and J segments used are TRBV13 and TRBJ2-6; a tentative D call is TRBD1 (6 bases match). The nucleotide sequence reads as follows: TGTGCCAGCAGCAGACAGGTCGACGGGGCCAACGTCCTGACTTTC. This translates into CASSRQVDGANVLTF.